Presented here are 21 T cell receptor beta chains from one specimen sequenced in a study of shared T cell receptors in the human thymus (dated by TCRdb to the early 2020s). Preparation of the library involved the immunoSEQ multiplex PCR assay. The source is immuneACCESS, and TCRdb retained only in-frame sequences with V and J called. Part of the clones is not carried over; for the studies checked, unresolved V genes explain less than half of this, and the remainder is unexplained. Recorded for this sample are 700,000 or so clones; roughly 88% of them occurred a single time. Under 0.012% of the sample is in the top ten clones. The same sample was also used in a study of human thymus T cells.

The sample taken for sequencing was thymocytes. The receptors here all came from a girl younger than two with a congenital heart defect. Donor details come from another sample of the same person, matched by shared clones.

In DNA, the CDR3 is TGTGCCAGCAGTCTGATCGGTAGTAACACTGAAGCTTTCTTT. Amino acid sequence: CASSLIGSNTEAFF. The chain links TRBV6-1 to TRBJ1-1, with D uncertain. The CDR3 is made up of 14 amino acids. Between the trimmed V and J ends, which lost 5 bases and 2 bases, there was a span of 12 bases. Germline V lookup: CDR1 MNHNS, CDR2 SASEGT.

The J gene is TRBJ2-2, the V gene TRBV7-6; D is undetermined. This CDR3 comprises 13 residues. Trimming cost V 5 bases and J 3 bases, with 7 bases left between them. CDR1 is SGHVS, CDR2 FNYEAQ, per germline. The CDR3 nucleotides read TGTGCCAGCAGCCGTAGTTACACCGGGGAGCTGTTTTTT. It translates to CASSRSYTGELFF. The complete variable domain, with remaining parts taken from reference TRBV7-6 and TRBJ2-2, reads GAGVSQSPRYKVTKRGQDVALRCDPISGHVSLYWYRQALGQGPEFLTYFNYEAQQDKSGLPNDRFSAERPEGSISTLTIQRTEQRDSAMYRCASSRSYTGELFFGEGSRLTVL.

This clone appeared once. V usage is TRBV5-1 and J usage is TRBJ1-1, with 9 bases lining up with TRBD1. Germline V lookup: CDR1 SGHRS, CDR2 YFSETQ. The CDR3 is 15 residues long. The junction had 13 bases not matched to a gene; V was cut back by 4 bases and J by 9 bases. CDR3 nucleotide sequence: TGCGCCAGCAGCCCGGGACAGGGCCCCTGGCTGAAAGCTTTCTTT. Its protein product is CASSPGQGPWLKAFF.

The rearrangement joins TRBV5-8 to TRBJ2-1; a possible D gene is TRBD1 (5 bases). CDR3 length equals 17 residues. Germline CDR1 SGHTS, CDR2 YDEGEE. Trimming stripped 3 bases from V and 10 bases from J, with 26 bases between. CDR3 in DNA: TGTGCCAGCAGCTCCTACTGGGGAACAGGCCCCTGTTGGGAGCAGTTCTTC. It translates to CASSSYWGTGPCWEQFF.

J is TRBJ2-5 and V is TRBV14; D may be TRBD2 (5 bases). Germline CDR1 and CDR2: SGHDN and FVKESK. CDR3 length: 13 amino acids. The V end lost 1 base, the J end lost 3 bases, and 6 bases lay between the germline ends. The CDR3 nucleotides are TGTGCCAGCAGCCAAGCGGAGGAAGAGACCCAGTACTTC. This sequence encodes CASSQAEEETQYF.

The chain joins TRBV7-9 to TRBJ2-7, with TRBD1 matching over 9 bases. CDR1 is SEHNR, CDR2 FQNEAQ, per germline (reference sequence). With 7 bases clipped from V and 0 bases from J, the junction kept 13 bases outside the gene matches. The CDR3 length is 17 residues. The CDR3 here is CASTRGGTGPSSYEQYF. The CDR3 DNA reads as TGTGCCAGCACTCGAGGGGGGACAGGGCCAAGCTCCTACGAGCAGTACTTC.

The table lists this clone with a count of one. The chain employs TRBV7-9 and TRBJ2-7; 9 nucleotides align to TRBD1. J was trimmed by 3 bases and V by 1 base; bases with no gene match: 4. CDR3 length: 15 amino acids. Germline lookup yields CDR1 SEHNR and CDR2 FQNEAQ (reference sequence). The CDR3 nucleotides are TGTGCCAGCAGCTTAGAGGGACAGGGAAACTACGAGCAGTACTTC. Translating gives CASSLEGQGNYEQYF.

The CDR3 reads CASSLGHSNYNEQFF. CDR3 bases: TGCGCCAGCAGCTTGGGTCATAGTAACTACAATGAGCAGTTCTTC. V gene TRBV5-1 combines with J gene TRBJ2-1; the D is unclear. The V end lost 0 bases, the J end lost 3 bases, and 10 bases lay between the germline ends. The CDR3 consists of 15 residues. Germline CDR1 SGHRS, CDR2 YFSETQ.

The chain recombines TRBV5-1 with TRBJ1-1; TRBD1 aligns across 8 bases. The CDR3 is made up of 16 amino acids. V was clipped by 0 bases and J by 1 base; unmatched bases: 5. Germline loops: CDR1 SGHRS, CDR2 YFSETQ. The CDR3 loop is CASSLGGQAWNTEAFF. The CDR3 DNA reads as TGCGCCAGCAGCTTGGGGGGACAGGCCTGGAACACTGAAGCTTTCTTT.

The V gene is TRBV5-1, the J gene TRBJ2-7; maybe TRBD1 (5 bases). The germline gives CDR1 SGHRS, CDR2 YFSETQ. CDR3 length equals 15 residues. V lost 4 bases to trimming and J lost 2 bases, with 16 bases between them. The CDR3 sequence: CASSQSQEYPYEQYF. The CDR3 DNA is TGCGCCAGCAGCCAATCACAGGAGTACCCCTACGAGCAGTACTTC.

The CDR3 reads CASLSMNTEAFF. CDR3 bases: TGTGCCAGCTTATCTATGAACACTGAAGCTTTCTTT. The chain uses TRBV7-2 and TRBJ1-1, with no clear D. Deletions cut 8 bases from V and 0 bases from J, with 7 bases between. The germline V gene encodes CDR1 SGHTA and CDR2 FQGNSA. The CDR3 runs to 12 residues. Based on the CDR3 plus reference TRBV7-2 and TRBJ1-1, the full variable domain is GAGVSQSPSNKVTEKGKDVELRCDPISGHTALYWYRQSLGQGLEFLIYFQGNSAPDKSGLPSDRFSAERTGGSVSTLTIQRTQQEDSAVYLCASLSMNTEAFFGQGTRLTVV.

The chain couples TRBV5-4 to TRBJ1-1; weak D call: TRBD1 (5 bases). Germline CDR1 SGHNT, CDR2 YYREEE (reference sequence). The CDR3 is 15 residues long. V was shortened by 0 bases and J by 5 bases, with 14 bases between the two germline ends. CDR3 nucleotide sequence: TGTGCCAGCAGCTTGGCCGCAGGGTACCCTACTGAAGCTTTCTTT. It yields the protein CASSLAAGYPTEAFF.

The chain has TRBV14 and TRBJ1-1, with D perhaps TRBD1 (5 bases). Trimming removed 2 bases from V and 1 base from J, with 17 bases in between. The CDR3 sequence is 17 residues long. CDR1 and CDR2 (germline): SGHDN, FVKESK. CDR3 region: CASSQIGDQLENTEAFF. The CDR3 nucleotides read TGTGCCAGCAGCCAAATAGGGGATCAATTGGAGAACACTGAAGCTTTCTTT.

This clone came up once. The rearrangement joins TRBV2 to TRBJ1-1, with D possibly being TRBD1 (6 bases). With 5 bases removed from V and 5 bases from J, the gap between germline ends came to 15 bases. Per the germline V gene, CDR1 is SNHLY and CDR2 is FYNNEI. CDR3 length: 14 residues. The CDR3 DNA follows: TGTGCCAGCAGTAACAGGGTGAAGGGAACTGAAGCTTTCTTT. This gives the protein CASSNRVKGTEAFF.

Only one count was recorded for this clone. The V gene is TRBV9, the J gene TRBJ2-2, with D perhaps TRBD1 (5 bases). The CDR3 is 14 amino acids. V gave up 4 bases and J gave up 5 bases, with 12 bases separating them. Germline values: CDR1 SGDLS, CDR2 YYNGEE. For the CDR3, the DNA is TGTGCCAGCAGCCCACAGACAGTTACCGGGGAGCTGTTTTTT. This sequence encodes CASSPQTVTGELFF.

The J gene is TRBJ2-5, the V gene TRBV2; 10 bases line up with TRBD2. Germline V lookup: CDR1 SNHLY, CDR2 FYNNEI. The CDR3 is 16 residues long. Trimming at V came to 6 bases and at J to 1 base, leaving 8 bases not matched to a gene. CDR3 coding DNA: TGTGCCAGCAGGACCCGGACTAGCGGCCTCCAAGAGACCCAGTACTTC. Residues: CASRTRTSGLQETQYF. Variable domain in full (rest from reference TRBV2 and TRBJ2-5): EPEVTQTPSHQVTQMGQEVILRCVPISNHLYFYWYRQILGQKVEFLVSFYNNEISEKSEIFDDQFSVERPDGSNFTLKIRSTKLEDSAMYFCASRTRTSGLQETQYFGPGTRLLVL.

In DNA form, the CDR3 reads TGTGCCAGCAGTCCGGACAGGGGACGGAACACCATATATTTT. It yields the protein CASSPDRGRNTIYF. The chain links TRBV6-5 to TRBJ1-3, with 9 positions matching TRBD1. Looked up from germline, CDR1 is MNHEY and CDR2 is SVGAGI. V lost 5 bases and J lost 7; bases outside the gene matches: 6. This CDR3 spans 14 amino acids.

The chain combines TRBV4-1 with TRBJ1-2, with a weak D call TRBD1 (5 bases). The ends were cut back, 0 bases at V and 5 bases at J, with 16 bases in the middle. The CDR3 loop spans 16 amino acids. Germline CDR1 reads MGHRA; CDR2 reads YSYEKL. The CDR3 reads CASSQERGPGSYGYTF. The CDR3 DNA reads as TGCGCCAGCAGCCAAGAGCGGGGACCCGGTTCATATGGCTACACCTTC.

J is TRBJ2-6 and V is TRBV5-4, with TRBD1 matching 11 bases. V lost 4 bases to trimming and J lost 2 bases; unmatched junction nucleotides: 11. The CDR3 extends over 19 amino acids. The germline V gene has CDR1 SGHNT and CDR2 YYREEE (reference sequence). For the CDR3, the DNA is TGTGCCAGCAGCCTACCGTCCGGACAGGGGGCGCCTGGGGCCAACGTCCTGACTTTC. Protein product: CASSLPSGQGAPGANVLTF.

The rearrangement joins TRBV10-3 to TRBJ1-5; no clear D. Trimming stripped 2 bases from V and 6 bases from J, with 5 bases between. The germline gives CDR1 ENHRY, CDR2 SYGVKD. The CDR3 is 12 amino acids. The CDR3 loop reads CAISEGSQPQHF. CDR3 coding DNA: TGTGCCATCAGTGAGGGTAGTCAGCCCCAGCATTTT.

This chain links TRBV7-7 with TRBJ2-1; TRBD2 is a possible D gene (5 bases). This CDR3 comprises 15 residues. Germline V gene data show CDR1 as SSHAT and CDR2 as FNYEAQ (reference sequence). Trimming left V 1 base short and J 8 bases short, with 15 bases between. The CDR3 protein is CASSLDPSLADEQFF. In nucleotides, the CDR3 is TGTGCCAGCAGCTTAGACCCCTCCCTAGCCGATGAGCAGTTCTTC. The full variable domain, with the rest looked up from reference TRBV7-7 and TRBJ2-1, is GAGVSQSPRYKVTKRGQDVTLRCDPISSHATLYWYQQALGQGPEFLTYFNYEAQPDKSGLPSDRFSAERPEGSISTLTIQRTEQRDSAMYRCASSLDPSLADEQFFGPGTRLTVL.